The 9 T cell receptor beta chains listed next were all sequenced from one sample in a study of blood T cell repertoires in COVID-19. Assay: immunoSEQ multiplex PCR; the TCRdb copy retains only in-frame clones and omits some. The data show approximately 170,000 clones, around nine tenths seen once. The sample consisted of peripheral blood. These receptor sequences come from a man between 65 and 85 years old with acute or convalescent COVID-19.

The chain carries TRBV11-3 and TRBJ2-5; D may be TRBD2 (5 bases). CDR3 length: 14 amino acids. V lost 5 bases, J lost 2 bases, and 12 bases lay in between. The germline V gene encodes CDR1 SGHNT and CDR2 YENEEA. This chain's CDR3 is CASSPGGDQETQYF. For the CDR3, the DNA is TGTGCCAGCAGCCCCGGAGGAGATCAAGAGACCCAGTACTTC.

J is TRBJ1-6 and V is TRBV4-3, with a possible D match to TRBD1 (5 bases). This CDR3 comprises 16 residues. V was clipped by 0 bases and J by 10 bases, with 16 bases between them. Germline V gene data show CDR1 as LGHNA and CDR2 as YSLEER. The CDR3 region is CASSQERPSGGSPLHF. CDR3 DNA sequence: TGCGCCAGCAGCCAAGAACGGCCCTCCGGGGGGTCACCCCTCCACTTT.

The V gene is TRBV18, the J gene TRBJ2-1, with D perhaps TRBD1 (7 bases). Germline V gene sequence: CDR1 KGHSH, CDR2 LQKENI. The CDR3 sequence is 15 residues long. The V and J ends lost 8 bases and 4 bases respectively, with 18 bases between them. In DNA form, the CDR3 reads TGTGCCAGCAACGCGGAGGCAGGGGGGTACAATGAGCAGTTCTTC. Translating it yields CASNAEAGGYNEQFF.

The J gene is TRBJ2-2, the V gene TRBV30, with 8 bases aligning to TRBD1. V lost 3 bases and J lost 6; bases outside the gene matches: 3. Germline V gene data show CDR1 as GTSNPN and CDR2 as SVGIG (reference sequence). This CDR3 spans 13 amino acids. Here the CDR3 reads CAWRAGGPGELFF. DNA of the CDR3: TGTGCCTGGAGGGCAGGGGGCCCCGGGGAGCTGTTTTTT.

This clone is a singleton in its sample. This chain links TRBV19 with TRBJ2-3; D may be TRBD2 (5 bases). Germline CDR1 is LNHDA and CDR2 is SQIVND (reference sequence). Trimming removed 3 bases from V and 2 bases from J, with 9 bases in between. This CDR3 comprises 14 residues. The CDR3, as DNA: TGTGCCAGTAGTATCGGACTGCACACAGATACGCAGTATTTT. The encoded protein is CASSIGLHTDTQYF.

The chain links TRBV6-6 to TRBJ1-3, with a weak D call TRBD1 (5 bases). The CDR3 sequence is 14 residues long. The germline gives CDR1 MNHNY, CDR2 SVGAGI (reference sequence). Trimming shortened V by 4 bases and J by 8 bases, and 15 bases separated the two germline ends. CDR3 in amino acids: CASSSGKGVDTIYF. The CDR3 region has the DNA TGTGCCAGCAGTTCAGGGAAAGGGGTGGACACCATATATTTT.

The chain links TRBV27 to TRBJ2-7; D not resolved. Germline CDR1 is MNHEY and CDR2 is SMNVEV (reference sequence). The CDR3 is made up of 14 amino acids. V lost 5 bases to trimming and J lost 2 bases, with 13 bases between them. CDR3 region: CASSDRRGAYEQYF. CDR3 coding DNA: TGTGCCAGCAGTGACCGGAGAGGTGCCTACGAGCAGTACTTC.

The V gene is TRBV5-8, the J gene TRBJ1-2, with a weak D call TRBD1 (5 bases). This CDR3 has 13 amino acids. Trimming cost V 0 bases and J 6 bases, with 9 bases left between them. Germline values: CDR1 SGHTS, CDR2 YDEGEE. This CDR3 reads CASSLAGWHGYTF. The CDR3 nucleotides are TGTGCCAGCAGCTTGGCAGGGTGGCATGGCTACACCTTC.

The rearrangement uses TRBV9 and TRBJ2-5, with TRBD2 as a possible D gene (5 bases). Trimming removed 3 bases from V and 9 bases from J, with 15 bases in between. Looked up from germline, CDR1 is SGDLS and CDR2 is YYNGEE. The length of the CDR3 is 13 residues. The CDR3 DNA reads as TGTGCCAGCAGCGACGGGGAAAGGTACCCCCAGTACTTC. Its protein product is CASSDGERYPQYF.